The source of this T cell receptor beta chain is a study of blood T cell repertoires in COVID-19. The CDR3 is 12 residues long. Trimming shortened V by 2 bases and J by 3 bases, and 8 bases separated the two germline ends. Looked up from germline, CDR1 is GTSNPN and CDR2 is SVGIG (reference sequence). Sequencing used immunoSEQ multiplex PCR; TCRdb keeps in-frame clones, though not all of them. The table shows a few hundred thousand clones, with around 86% occurring only once. The clonotype originates from a man between 18 and 35 years old with active or convalescent COVID-19. The specimen sequenced was peripheral blood. The chain couples TRBV30 to TRBJ2-7; D is ambiguous. CDR3 amino acids: CAWSNSGYEQYF. CDR3 DNA sequence: TGTGCCTGGAGTAATTCCGGCTACGAGCAGTACTTC. The full variable domain, in which reference TRBV30 and TRBJ2-7 provide the parts outside the CDR3, is SQTIHQWPATLVQPVGSPLSLECTVEGTSNPNLYWYRQAAGRGLQLLFYSVGIGQISSEVPQNLSASRPQDRQFILSSKKLLLSDSGFYLCAWSNSGYEQYFGPGTRLTVT.